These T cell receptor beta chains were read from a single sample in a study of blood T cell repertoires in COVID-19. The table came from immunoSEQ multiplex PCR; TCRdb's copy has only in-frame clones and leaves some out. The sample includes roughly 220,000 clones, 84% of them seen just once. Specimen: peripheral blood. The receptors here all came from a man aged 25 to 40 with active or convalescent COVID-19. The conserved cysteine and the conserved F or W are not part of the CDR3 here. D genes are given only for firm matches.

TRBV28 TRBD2 ASSLERGEDEQY
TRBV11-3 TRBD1 ASSLGQGGSYEQY
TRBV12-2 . ASKLNTGELF
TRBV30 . AWSKNRGTNEKLF
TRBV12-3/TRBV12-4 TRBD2 ASSGSGGREQY
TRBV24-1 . ATSDPVQGWFGYT
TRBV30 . AWSIGVSGANNEQF
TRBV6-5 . ASTAGEGVNSPLH
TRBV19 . ASSPRGNQPQH
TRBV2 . ASLQESSYNSPLH
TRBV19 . ASSRGPGMNTEAF
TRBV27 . ASSFSGQPQH
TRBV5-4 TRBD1 ASSGQGGRDSPLH
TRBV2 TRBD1 ASSRGTVQAF